These 19 T cell receptor beta chains were all obtained from the same sample, sequenced in a study of T cell responses to AZD1222 COVID-19 vaccine. Profiled with immunoSEQ multiplex PCR; TCRdb holds only in-frame clones, not every one. The profile shows about 60,000 clones, roughly 85% of them singletons. The sample in question was peripheral blood, obtained on day 0 of MenACWY control vaccination. All receptors come from an adult in good health.

This chain connects TRBV24-1 to TRBJ1-5, with a weak D call TRBD1 (6 bases). The CDR3 loop spans 14 amino acids. The V and J ends lost 3 bases and 7 bases respectively, with 12 bases between them. Germline loops: CDR1 KGHDR, CDR2 SFDVKD. CDR3 nucleotide sequence: TGTGCCACCAGTGATCACAGGGTGGGCCAGCCCCAGCATTTT. Protein: CATSDHRVGQPQHF.

This rearrangement joins TRBV2 to TRBJ2-5; 10 positions agree with TRBD2. Germline values: CDR1 SNHLY, CDR2 FYNNEI. The CDR3 length is 16 residues. The J segment lost 6 bases and the V segment lost 1 base, leaving 8 bases of the junction unmatched. The CDR3 reads CASSEGLAGVRQTQYF. CDR3 in DNA: TGTGCCAGCAGTGAAGGTCTAGCGGGAGTTCGGCAGACCCAGTACTTC. The full variable domain, in which reference TRBV2 and TRBJ2-5 provide the parts outside the CDR3, is EPEVTQTPSHQVTQMGQEVILRCVPISNHLYFYWYRQILGQKVEFLVSFYNNEISEKSEIFDDQFSVERPDGSNFTLKIRSTKLEDSAMYFCASSEGLAGVRQTQYFGPGTRLLVL.

The gene calls are TRBV7-9 and TRBJ2-3, with TRBD1 identical over 9 bases. Germline V gene data show CDR1 as SEHNR and CDR2 as FQNEAQ (reference sequence). V lost 5 bases and J lost 6; bases outside the gene matches: 6. CDR3 length: 14 amino acids. Here the CDR3 DNA reads TGTGCCAGCAGCAACCGGGACAGGGCGGATACGCAGTATTTT. It translates to CASSNRDRADTQYF. Looking up the rest from reference TRBV7-9 and TRBJ2-3 gives the full variable domain: DTGVSQNPRHKITKRGQNVTFRCDPISEHNRLYWYRQTLGQGPEFLTYFQNEAQLEKSRLLSDRFSAERPKGSFSTLEIQRTEQGDSAMYLCASSNRDRADTQYFGPGTRLTVL.

The chain carries TRBV28 and TRBJ1-3; weak D call: TRBD1 (6 bases). Trimming removed 4 bases from V and 2 bases from J, with 9 bases in between. Germline V lookup: CDR1 MDHEN, CDR2 SYDVKM. This CDR3 spans 14 amino acids. The CDR3 DNA sequence: TGTGCCAGCAGTTCGTACAGGGCTGGAAACACCATATATTTT. This gives the protein CASSSYRAGNTIYF.

This clone ranks as medium-sized. This chain links TRBV5-1 with TRBJ2-2; 12 bases fit TRBD1. The germline gives CDR1 SGHRS, CDR2 YFSETQ. V gave up 3 bases and J gave up 4 bases; unmatched junction bases: 4. The CDR3 is made up of 16 amino acids. The CDR3 bases are TGCGCCAGCAGCTACGGGACAGGGGGCTTCACCGGGGAGCTGTTTTTT. It codes for CASSYGTGGFTGELFF.

The chain couples TRBV7-2 to TRBJ2-1, with TRBD2 identical over 9 bases. This CDR3 comprises 16 residues. The trim removed 5 bases at V and 9 bases at J, leaving 14 bases unmatched. Per the germline V gene, CDR1 is SGHTA and CDR2 is FQGNSA. The DNA for the CDR3 is TGTGCCAGCAGCAGCCTAGCGGGGCTATCGTGGGGTGAGCAGTTCTTC. Amino acids: CASSSLAGLSWGEQFF.

The CDR3 sequence: CATSLGGRANNEQFF. In DNA, the CDR3 is TGTGCCACCTCCCTCGGCGGGAGAGCCAACAATGAGCAGTTCTTC. The chain carries TRBV19 and TRBJ2-1; 7 nucleotides align to TRBD2. Germline assignment: CDR1 LNHDA and CDR2 SQIVND (reference sequence). The J segment lost 5 bases and the V segment lost 10 bases, leaving 14 bases of the junction unmatched. The CDR3 has 15 amino acids.

In its sample, this clone was seen once. J is TRBJ1-1 and V is TRBV9; perhaps TRBD1 as D (6 bases). The V gene's germline CDR1 is SGDLS and CDR2 YYNGEE. The CDR3 spans 15 residues. The germline V and J ends were trimmed by 3 bases and 3 bases, with 15 bases remaining between them. The CDR3 DNA reads as TGTGCCAGCAGCGCGGGGGCAGGGTCCTACACTGAAGCTTTCTTT. Its translation: CASSAGAGSYTEAFF.

This sequence joins TRBV4-1 and TRBJ2-2, with 12 bases fitting TRBD2. Germline CDR1 MGHRA, CDR2 YSYEKL. V shed 4 bases, J shed 2 bases, and the junction held 5 bases outside the gene matches. This CDR3 comprises 17 residues. The CDR3 sequence: CASSPVLAGGNTGELFF. CDR3 bases: TGCGCCAGCAGCCCCGTACTAGCGGGAGGTAACACCGGGGAGCTGTTTTTT.

The V gene is TRBV6-1, the J gene TRBJ1-6, with a weak D call TRBD1 (5 bases). Germline CDR1 MNHNS, CDR2 SASEGT. This CDR3 comprises 13 residues. V gave up 3 bases and J gave up 5 bases, with 5 bases separating them. The CDR3 coding sequence is TGTGCCAGCAGTGACAGGGATAATTCACCCCTCCACTTT. Its translation is CASSDRDNSPLHF.

V usage is TRBV29-1 and J usage is TRBJ2-1; the D gene is possibly TRBD2 (5 bases). The V end lost 1 base, the J end lost 4 bases, and 14 bases lay between the germline ends. CDR1 SQVTM and CDR2 ANQGSEA come from the germline V gene. This CDR3 contains 15 residues. The CDR3 sequence is CSVEVHRTYYNEQFF. The CDR3 nucleotides read TGCAGCGTTGAAGTTCACCGGACTTATTACAATGAGCAGTTCTTC.

The rearrangement joins TRBV27 to TRBJ2-4; D remains unclear. This CDR3 has 13 amino acids. Germline V gene data show CDR1 as MNHEY and CDR2 as SMNVEV (reference sequence). The germline V and J ends were trimmed by 5 bases and 7 bases, with 12 bases remaining between them. This CDR3 is CASSPFNENIQYF. The CDR3 bases are TGTGCCAGCAGTCCCTTCAACGAGAACATTCAGTACTTC.

This chain joins TRBV6-6 and TRBJ2-7; 15 nucleotides match TRBD2. With 4 bases clipped from V and 5 bases from J, the junction kept 3 bases outside the gene matches. CDR3 size: 15 residues. Germline V gene lookup returns CDR1 MNHNY and CDR2 SVGAGI (reference sequence). CDR3 sequence: CASSWTSGRADEQYF. The CDR3 nucleotides read TGTGCCAGCAGTTGGACTAGCGGGAGGGCCGACGAGCAGTACTTC.

This sequence joins TRBV5-4 and TRBJ1-5, with D hard to call. CDR3 length: 18 amino acids. CDR1 is SGHNT, CDR2 YYREEE, per germline (reference sequence). Trimming took off 2 bases at V and 1 base at J, with 19 bases between the two ends. The CDR3 is CASSFQVSGGNSNQPQHF. For the CDR3, the DNA is TGTGCCAGCAGCTTTCAAGTCTCGGGCGGGAACAGCAATCAGCCCCAGCATTTT. The variable domain in full, with the rest retrieved from reference TRBV5-4 and TRBJ1-5, is ETGVTQSPTHLIKTRGQQVTLRCSSQSGHNTVSWYQQALGQGPQFIFQYYREEENGRGNFPPRFSGLQFPNYSSELNVNALELDDSALYLCASSFQVSGGNSNQPQHFGDGTRLSIL.

The V and J genes are TRBV28 and TRBJ1-1; 10 nucleotides align to TRBD1. CDR1 and CDR2 from the germline V gene are MDHEN and SYDVKM. This CDR3 comprises 17 residues. Trimming removed 3 bases from V and 0 bases from J; junction bases left unmatched: 7. CDR3 protein: CASSLVDRGPMNTEAFF. Written as DNA, the CDR3 is TGTGCCAGCAGTTTGGTCGACAGGGGGCCGATGAACACTGAAGCTTTCTTT. Full variable domain (rest looked up from reference TRBV28 and TRBJ1-1): DVKVTQSSRYLVKRTGEKVFLECVQDMDHENMFWYRQDPGLGLRLIYFSYDVKMKEKGDIPEGYSVSREKKERFSLILESASTNQTSMYLCASSLVDRGPMNTEAFFGQGTRLTVV.

The chain combines TRBV3-1 (or the pseudogene TRBV3-2) with TRBJ1-3, with 7 bases matching TRBD1. After removal of 0 bases from V and 4 bases from J, the junction contained 3 bases not matched to a gene. This CDR3 is 15 amino acids long. The V gene's germline CDR1 is LGHDT and CDR2 YNNKEL (reference sequence). CDR3 sequence (DNA): TGTGCCAGCAGCCAAGAGACAGGGTTAGGAAACACCATATATTTT. The encoded protein is CASSQETGLGNTIYF.

The rearrangement joins TRBV5-6 to TRBJ2-2; the match to TRBD2 covers 8 bases. After removal of 2 bases from V and 5 bases from J, the junction contained 5 bases not matched to a gene. CDR1 is SGHDT, CDR2 YYEEEE, per germline. This CDR3 region has 15 residues. CDR3 nucleotides: TGTGCCAGCAGCTTACCGGGACTAGTGACCGGGGAGCTGTTTTTT. It translates to CASSLPGLVTGELFF. Supplemented by reference TRBV5-6 and TRBJ2-2, the full variable domain reads DAGVTQSPTHLIKTRGQQVTLRCSPKSGHDTVSWYQQALGQGPQFIFQYYEEEERQRGNFPDRFSGHQFPNYSSELNVNALLLGDSALYLCASSLPGLVTGELFFGEGSRLTVL.

This clone has just a few counts. The chain combines TRBV2 with TRBJ2-3, with D perhaps TRBD1 (5 bases). This CDR3 has 15 residues. Germline V gene sequence: CDR1 SNHLY, CDR2 FYNNEI. The V and J ends lost 5 bases and 2 bases respectively, with 14 bases between them. The CDR3 loop reads CASSPDTASTDTQYF. For the CDR3, the DNA is TGTGCCAGCAGTCCGGACACGGCGTCCACAGATACGCAGTATTTT.

This clone has more than one count but fewer than ten. The rearrangement links TRBV5-4 to TRBJ1-2; D ambiguous. The CDR3 spans 17 residues. V was pared by 1 base and J by 3 bases, with 19 bases between. Germline CDR1 SGHNT, CDR2 YYREEE (reference sequence). The CDR3, as DNA: TGTGCCAGCAGCTTGACCATACTACATGGTAACGACTATGGCTACACCTTC. It is translated as CASSLTILHGNDYGYTF.